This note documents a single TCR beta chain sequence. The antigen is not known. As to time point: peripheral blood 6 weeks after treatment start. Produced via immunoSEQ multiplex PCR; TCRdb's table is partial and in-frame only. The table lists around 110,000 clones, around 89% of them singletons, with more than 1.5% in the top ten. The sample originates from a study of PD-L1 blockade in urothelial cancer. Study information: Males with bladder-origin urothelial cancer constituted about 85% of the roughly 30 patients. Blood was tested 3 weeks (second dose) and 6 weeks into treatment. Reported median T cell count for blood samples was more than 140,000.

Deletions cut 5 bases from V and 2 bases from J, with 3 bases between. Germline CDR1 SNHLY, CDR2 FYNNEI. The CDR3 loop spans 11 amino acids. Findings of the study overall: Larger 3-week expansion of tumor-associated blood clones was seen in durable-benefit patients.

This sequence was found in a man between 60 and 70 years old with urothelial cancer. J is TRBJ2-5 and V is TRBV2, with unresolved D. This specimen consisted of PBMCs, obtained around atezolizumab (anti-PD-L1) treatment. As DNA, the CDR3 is TGTGCCAGCAGTTATCAAGAGACCCAGTACTTC. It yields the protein CASSYQETQYF.